Sequencing of this T cell receptor (beta chain) was carried out in a study of shared T cell receptors in the human thymus (dated by TCRdb to about 2021). With regard to the full study: The study examined how self-reactive, shared T-cell receptor alpha chains are generated in the human thymus.

The V end loses 0 bases and the J end loses 5 bases, and a stretch of 7 bases separates them. The germline V gene specifies SGHAT as CDR1 and FQNNGV as CDR2. Counted from cysteine to phenylalanine, this CDR3 has 13 amino acids. The read is trimmed to its CDR3 DNA, 39 bases read in frame from base 1. As to this clone: Its antigen is unknown. No clone much larger than this one lies a single base away; base qualities are absent.

The library was built by means of the immunoSEQ multiplex PCR assay. TCRdb retrieved this table from immuneACCESS and kept in-frame rearrangements only. Not all clones are present; in checked studies, unresolved V genes account for under half, and no reason is known for the remainder. Counted in this sample were about 610,000 clones; approximately 88% of them appeared once. 0.0085% to 0.012% of the sample rests with the top ten. The same specimen was also included in a second study, on human thymus T cells. Reported in the second study: The donors were immunologically healthy infants in Finland who had open corrective cardiac surgery for congenital heart defects. The thymus tissue came from surgical resects taken out during corrective cardiac surgery. Both the thymic and the peripheral blood repertoires appeared to show biased V and J gene segment usage. The related research found that thymic TCR repertoires overlapped highly between unrelated individuals. The study described the TCR alpha and beta repertoires in roughly 8 infant thymus samples and a few matching peripheral blood samples. Donor ages ranged from about 6 to 250 days, and the cohort comprised six male and a couple of female infants. After being mechanically released from the tissue, thymocytes were kept at -70 degrees C in pellets of roughly 9.5-32 million cells. A QIAsymphony instrument was used to extract genomic DNA from the frozen cell pellets. Using the immunoSEQ multiplex PCR assay, the TCRB and TCRAD loci were amplified from a standardized quantity of quality-controlled genomic DNA. Amplicons spanned the V(D)J region at a length sufficient to cover the CDR3 and identify V and J genes. The amplicons were sequenced on an Illumina platform via the commercial immunoSEQ service. Primer bias and sequencing errors were corrected as previously described, and TCRAD and TCRB were defined on the basis of the IMGT database. Repertoires were analysed with immunoSEQ Analyzer 3.0 and VDJTools, covering basic statistics, V/J segment usage, diversity estimates, rarefaction and pairwise overlap. Diversity was estimated with Chao1, ChaoE, Efron-Thisted, Shannon and inverse Simpson indices, and also on datasets down-sampled to the smallest sample. Repertoire overlap was determined by strict matching of CDR3 nucleotide sequence, V gene and J gene, and Jaccard-based multidimensional scaling clustering was applied. On average, thymus samples gave hundreds of thousands of unique TCRB clonotypes, whereas blood samples gave some 84,000.

This clonotype was obtained from a boy in the first two years of life with a congenital heart defect. Donor details come from another sample of the same person, matched by shared clones. Source material: thymocytes. This chain is built from TRBV11-2 and TRBJ1-2; no D gene is confidently identified. Here is the DNA: TGTGCCAGCAGCTTAGATGGAGCTTATGGCTACACCTTC. This yields the protein CASSLDGAYGYTF.